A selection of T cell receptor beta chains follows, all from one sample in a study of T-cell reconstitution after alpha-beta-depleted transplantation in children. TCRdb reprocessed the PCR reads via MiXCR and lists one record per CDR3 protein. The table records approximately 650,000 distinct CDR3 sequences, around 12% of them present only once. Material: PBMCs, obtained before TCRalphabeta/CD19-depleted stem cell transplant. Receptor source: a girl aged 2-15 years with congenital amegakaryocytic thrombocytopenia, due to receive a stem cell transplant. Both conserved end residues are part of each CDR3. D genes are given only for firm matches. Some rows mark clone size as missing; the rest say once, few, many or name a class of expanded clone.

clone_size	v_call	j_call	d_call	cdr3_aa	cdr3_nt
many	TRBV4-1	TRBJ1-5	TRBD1	CASSQDGQGYQPQHF	TGCGCCAGCAGCCAAGATGGACAGGGATATCAGCCCCAGCATTTT
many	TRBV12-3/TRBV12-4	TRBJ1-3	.	CASSLTAQSSGNTIYF	TGTGCCAGCAGTTTAACCGCCCAGTCCTCTGGAAACACCATATATTTT
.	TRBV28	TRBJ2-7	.	CASMGRGESEQYF	TGTGCCAGCATGGGGCGGGGTGAGAGTGAGCAGTACTTC
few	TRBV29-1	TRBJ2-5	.	CSVPKGRGETQYF	TGCAGCGTGCCGAAGGGTAGGGGTGAGACCCAGTACTTC
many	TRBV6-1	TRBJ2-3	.	CASAGLASTDTQYF	TGTGCCAGCGCAGGACTGGCTAGCACAGATACGCAGTATTTT
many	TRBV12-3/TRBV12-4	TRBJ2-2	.	CASSILHRNTGELFF	TGTGCCAGCAGCATACTTCACCGGAACACCGGGGAGCTGTTTTTT
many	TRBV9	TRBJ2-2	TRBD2	CASSVGGGRMNTGELFF	TGTGCCAGCAGCGTAGGGGGCGGGAGAATGAACACCGGGGAGCTGTTTTTT
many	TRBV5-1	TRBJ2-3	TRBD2	CASELAGGADTQYF	TGCGCCAGTGAACTAGCGGGGGGTGCAGATACGCAGTATTTT
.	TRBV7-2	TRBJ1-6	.	CASSLDPAGRTSPLHF	TGTGCCAGCAGCTTAGACCCCGCAGGAAGGACCTCACCCCTCCACTTT
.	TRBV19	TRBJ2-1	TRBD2	CASTASGTSGYNEQFF	TGTGCCAGTACCGCATCGGGGACTAGCGGGTACAATGAGCAGTTCTTC